This TCR beta chain was recovered during a study of cytomegalovirus exposure and HLA in healthy donors. Use of 60 Vbeta and 13 Jbeta primers characterized the PCR. Using immunoSEQ multiplex PCR, the repertoire was profiled, and TCRdb retains in-frame clones only, with some absent. The sample gives under 150,000 clones, roughly three quarters of which show up once; almost 4.5% is in the top ten. This CDR3 region has 16 residues. The V and J ends lost 5 bases and 2 bases, in that order; junction bases with no gene match: 4. In germline, CDR1 is SGHVS, CDR2 FQNEAQ. Sequencing was done on a sample of PBMCs. The chain recombines TRBV7-8 with TRBJ1-6; TRBD1 matches 9 bases. The sequence came from a man aged 60 to 69 in good health and CMV-seronegative. CDR3 residues: CASSGDRATYNSPLHF. CDR3 nucleotide sequence: TGTGCCAGCAGCGGGGACAGGGCGACCTATAATTCACCCCTCCACTTT.